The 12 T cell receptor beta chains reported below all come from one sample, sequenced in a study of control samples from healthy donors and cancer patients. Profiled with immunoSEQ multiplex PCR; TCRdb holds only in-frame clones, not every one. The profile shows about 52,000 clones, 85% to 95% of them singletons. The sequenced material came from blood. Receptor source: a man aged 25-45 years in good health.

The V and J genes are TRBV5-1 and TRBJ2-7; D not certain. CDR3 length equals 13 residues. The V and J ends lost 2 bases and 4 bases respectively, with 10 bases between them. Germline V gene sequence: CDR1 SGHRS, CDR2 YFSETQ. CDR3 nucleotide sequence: TGCGCCAGCAGCTTCGGGCAACAGTACGAGCAGTACTTC. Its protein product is CASSFGQQYEQYF.

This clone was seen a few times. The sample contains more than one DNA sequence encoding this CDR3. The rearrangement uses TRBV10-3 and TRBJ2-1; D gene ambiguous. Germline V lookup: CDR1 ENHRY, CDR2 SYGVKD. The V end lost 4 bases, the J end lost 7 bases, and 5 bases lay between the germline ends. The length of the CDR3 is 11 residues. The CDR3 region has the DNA TGTGCCATCAGTGTAGGGAATGAGCAGTTCTTC. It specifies CAISVGNEQFF.

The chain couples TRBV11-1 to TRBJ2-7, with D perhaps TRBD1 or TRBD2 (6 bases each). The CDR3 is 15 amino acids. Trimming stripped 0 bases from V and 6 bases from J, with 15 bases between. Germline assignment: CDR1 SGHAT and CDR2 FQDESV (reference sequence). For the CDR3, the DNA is TGTGCCAGCAGCTTAGCGGAAGTCAGGGGAGGCGAGCAGTACTTC. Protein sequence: CASSLAEVRGGEQYF.

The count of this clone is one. DNA for the CDR3: TGTGCCAGCAGCTTGGGGGAGCCTAGCACAGATACGCAGTATTTT. Its translation: CASSLGEPSTDTQYF. The rearrangement links TRBV7-3 to TRBJ2-3, with D perhaps given as TRBD1 or TRBD2 (5 bases each). Germline V CDR1 and CDR2: SGHTA, FQGTGA. The CDR3 spans 15 residues. The germline V and J ends were trimmed by 3 bases and 0 bases, with 10 bases remaining between them.

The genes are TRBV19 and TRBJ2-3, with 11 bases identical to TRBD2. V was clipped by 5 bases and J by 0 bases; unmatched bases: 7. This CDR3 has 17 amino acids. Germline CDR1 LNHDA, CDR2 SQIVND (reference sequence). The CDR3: CASSFIAGGSSTDTQYF. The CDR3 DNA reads TGTGCCAGTAGTTTTATAGCGGGAGGGAGTAGCACAGATACGCAGTATTTT. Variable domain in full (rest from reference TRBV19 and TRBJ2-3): DGGITQSPKYLFRKEGQNVTLSCEQNLNHDAMYWYRQDPGQGLRLIYYSQIVNDFQKGDIAEGYSVSREKKESFPLTVTSAQKNPTAFYLCASSFIAGGSSTDTQYFGPGTRLTVL.

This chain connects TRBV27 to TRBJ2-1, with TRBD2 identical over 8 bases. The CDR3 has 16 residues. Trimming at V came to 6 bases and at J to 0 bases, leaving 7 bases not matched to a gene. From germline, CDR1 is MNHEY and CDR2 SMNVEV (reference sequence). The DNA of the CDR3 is TGTGCCAGCAGATCTCCGAGCGGGAGCTCCTACAATGAGCAGTTCTTC. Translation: CASRSPSGSSYNEQFF.

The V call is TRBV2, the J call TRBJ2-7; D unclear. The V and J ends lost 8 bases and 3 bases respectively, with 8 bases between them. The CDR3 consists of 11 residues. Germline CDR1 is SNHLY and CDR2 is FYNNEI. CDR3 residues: CASCAHYEQYF. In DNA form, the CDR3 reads TGTGCCAGCTGCGCCCACTACGAGCAGTACTTC. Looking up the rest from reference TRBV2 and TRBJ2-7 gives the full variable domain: EPEVTQTPSHQVTQMGQEVILRCVPISNHLYFYWYRQILGQKVEFLVSFYNNEISEKSEIFDDQFSVERPDGSNFTLKIRSTKLEDSAMYFCASCAHYEQYFGPGTRLTVT.

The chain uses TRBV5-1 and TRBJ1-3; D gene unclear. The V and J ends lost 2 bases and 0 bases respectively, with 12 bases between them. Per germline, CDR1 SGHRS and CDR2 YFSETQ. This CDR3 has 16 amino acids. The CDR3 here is CASSFMGPSSGNTIYF. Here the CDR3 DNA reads TGCGCCAGCAGCTTCATGGGCCCAAGCTCTGGAAACACCATATATTTT.

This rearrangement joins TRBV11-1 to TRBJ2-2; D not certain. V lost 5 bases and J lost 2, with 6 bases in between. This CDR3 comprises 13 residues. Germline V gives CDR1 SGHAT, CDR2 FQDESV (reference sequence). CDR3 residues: CASSPINTGELFF. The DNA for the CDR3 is TGTGCCAGCAGCCCCATAAACACCGGGGAGCTGTTTTTT.

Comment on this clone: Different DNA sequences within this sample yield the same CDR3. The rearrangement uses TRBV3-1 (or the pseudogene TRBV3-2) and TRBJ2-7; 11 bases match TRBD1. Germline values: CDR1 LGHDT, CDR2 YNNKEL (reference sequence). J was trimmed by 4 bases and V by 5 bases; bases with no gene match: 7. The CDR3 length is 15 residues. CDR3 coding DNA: TGTGCCAGCAGCTTCAGGACAGGGGGCGCATACGAGCAGTACTTC. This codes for CASSFRTGGAYEQYF.

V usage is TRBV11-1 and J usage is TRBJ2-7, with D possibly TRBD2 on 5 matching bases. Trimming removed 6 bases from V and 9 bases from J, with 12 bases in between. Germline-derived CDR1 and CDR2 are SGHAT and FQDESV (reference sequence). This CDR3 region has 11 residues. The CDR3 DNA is TGTGCCAGCAGGCAGGACGCGGGGCAGTACTTC. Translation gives CASRQDAGQYF.

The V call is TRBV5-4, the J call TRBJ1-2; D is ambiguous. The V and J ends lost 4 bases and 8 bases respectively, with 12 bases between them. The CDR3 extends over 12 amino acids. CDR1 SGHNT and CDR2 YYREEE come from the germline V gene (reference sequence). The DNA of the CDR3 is TGTGCCAGCAGCGACCCAATAGGAGGCTACACCTTC. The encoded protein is CASSDPIGGYTF.